These 25 T cell receptor beta chains came from one sample sequenced in a study of blood T cell repertoires in COVID-19. Libraries were prepared by immunoSEQ multiplex PCR; TCRdb keeps only in-frame clonotypes and omits some of them. The data contain approximately 90,000 clones, 55% to 75% of them singletons. The sample consisted of peripheral blood. The receptor set was obtained from a woman older than 75 with acute or convalescent COVID-19.

V usage is TRBV28 and J usage is TRBJ1-6; tentatively, D is TRBD1 (5 bases). Germline-derived CDR1 and CDR2 are MDHEN and SYDVKM. The CDR3 spans 12 residues. Deletions cut 10 bases from V and 9 bases from J, with 13 bases between. CDR3 nucleotides: TGTGCCATACAGGTTCGCAGTTCACCCCTCCACTTT. Translated, it gives CAIQVRSSPLHF.

The rearrangement uses TRBV5-1 and TRBJ2-3, with 7 positions matching TRBD1. The junction had 11 bases not matched to a gene; V was cut back by 3 bases and J by 7 bases. CDR3 size: 15 residues. Germline CDR1 is SGHRS and CDR2 is YFSETQ. CDR3 in amino acids: CASSSSNRGWNTQYF. CDR3 DNA: TGCGCCAGCAGCTCCTCAAACAGGGGTTGGAATACGCAGTATTTT.

The gene calls are TRBV18 and TRBJ1-1; TRBD1 aligns across 7 bases. Germline loops: CDR1 KGHSH, CDR2 LQKENI. This CDR3 contains 16 residues. The ends lost 1 base at V and 3 bases at J; junction bases unmatched: 8. The CDR3 region is CASSPLMTGKDTEAFF. The CDR3 nucleotides are TGTGCCAGCTCACCACTAATGACAGGGAAGGACACTGAAGCTTTCTTT.

This clone was detected a few times. A read error may account for a junction end that differs from germline. The J gene is TRBJ2-2, the V gene TRBV27, with D maybe TRBD2 (5 bases). Per germline, CDR1 MNHEY and CDR2 SMNVEV (reference sequence). This CDR3 comprises 13 residues. The CDR3 DNA reads TGTGCCAGCAGTTTCTCGGTCCCCGGGAAGCTGTTTTTT. Translated: CASSFSVPGKLFF.

The J gene is TRBJ1-6, the V gene TRBV18, with D perhaps TRBD1 (5 bases). Per germline, CDR1 KGHSH and CDR2 LQKENI. The CDR3 has 16 residues. V gave up 1 base and J gave up 8 bases, with 15 bases separating them. The CDR3 coding sequence is TGTGCCAGCTCACCACAGGCGCCAGGGCCGCATTCACCCCTCCACTTT. This encodes CASSPQAPGPHSPLHF.

This chain links TRBV7-9 with TRBJ1-2; 11 nucleotides agree with TRBD1. The CDR3 loop spans 15 amino acids. With V trimmed by 0 bases and J by 13 bases, 10 bases remained unmatched. Germline CDR1 and CDR2: SEHNR and FQNEAQ (reference sequence). The CDR3 region is CASSLAGTGGSFCTF. CDR3 coding DNA: TGTGCCAGCAGCTTAGCAGGGACAGGGGGATCTTTCTGCACCTTC.

This clone was detected only once. The V gene is TRBV7-3, the J gene TRBJ2-1, with 7 bases aligning to TRBD2. The V gene's germline CDR1 is SGHTA and CDR2 FQGTGA. The CDR3 has 17 amino acids. Unmatched junction bases numbered 18, after V lost 5 bases and J lost 8 bases. The CDR3 protein is CASSTPGLVLDGDEQFF. The CDR3, as DNA: TGTGCCAGCAGCACACCAGGACTAGTGCTGGACGGCGATGAGCAGTTCTTC.

The chain couples TRBV7-9 to TRBJ2-1; 9 bases are a match to TRBD2. Germline V gene lookup returns CDR1 SEHNR and CDR2 FQNEAQ (reference sequence). The CDR3 extends over 13 amino acids. Trimming took 6 bases from V and 9 from J; bases not matched to a gene: 6. The CDR3 DNA follows: TGTGCCAGCAGTCGCGGGGGGGCCCCTGAGCAGTTCTTC. Amino acids: CASSRGGAPEQFF.

This clone was recorded a few times. J is TRBJ1-6 and V is TRBV21-1. TRBV21-1 is a recognized pseudogene. The CDR3 spans 16 residues. The chain's CDR3 is CASSKGDGRRDSPLHF. In nucleotides, the CDR3 is TGTGCCAGCAGCAAAGGGGACGGGAGGCGGGATTCACCCCTCCACTTT.

The chain uses TRBV27 and TRBJ2-5, with unresolved D. Germline CDR1 and CDR2: MNHEY and SMNVEV (reference sequence). The germline V and J ends were trimmed by 2 bases and 5 bases, with 15 bases remaining between them. There are 15 residues in the CDR3. The CDR3 nucleotides read TGTGCCAGCAGTTTAATGAGGAGCCAAAGGGAGACCCAGTACTTC. Protein product: CASSLMRSQRETQYF.

This chain uses TRBV4-2 with TRBJ1-1; TRBD1 might be the D (6 bases). Germline V gene sequence: CDR1 LGHNA, CDR2 YNFKEQ. There are 16 residues in the CDR3. V was cut by 2 bases and J by 5 bases, with 18 bases left in between. This CDR3 is CASSQYVVAGETEAFF. CDR3 DNA: TGTGCCAGCAGCCAATACGTAGTGGCAGGGGAAACTGAAGCTTTCTTT.

This clone was seen only a few times. The CDR3 spells CASSPRTGIYEQYF. The CDR3 DNA sequence: TGTGCCAGCAGCCCCCGGACAGGGATCTACGAGCAGTACTTC. V and J are TRBV5-4 and TRBJ2-7, with 8 bases that match TRBD1. CDR3 size: 14 residues. Germline V gene sequence: CDR1 SGHNT, CDR2 YYREEE (reference sequence). V gave up 4 bases and J gave up 3 bases; unmatched junction bases: 6. The entire variable domain, with the rest obtained from reference TRBV5-4 and TRBJ2-7, is as follows: ETGVTQSPTHLIKTRGQQVTLRCSSQSGHNTVSWYQQALGQGPQFIFQYYREEENGRGNFPPRFSGLQFPNYSSELNVNALELDDSALYLCASSPRTGIYEQYFGPGTRLTVT.

The chain recombines TRBV2 with TRBJ2-3; the match to TRBD1 covers 8 bases. V gave up 6 bases and J gave up 2 bases; unmatched junction bases: 7. CDR1 is SNHLY and CDR2 is FYNNEI in the germline V gene. This CDR3 is 15 amino acids long. As DNA, the CDR3 is TGTGCCAGCAGCCCGGACAGGGAACCCACAGATACGCAGTATTTT. Amino acids: CASSPDREPTDTQYF. The full variable domain, with the rest looked up from reference TRBV2 and TRBJ2-3, is EPEVTQTPSHQVTQMGQEVILRCVPISNHLYFYWYRQILGQKVEFLVSFYNNEISEKSEIFDDQFSVERPDGSNFTLKIRSTKLEDSAMYFCASSPDREPTDTQYFGPGTRLTVL.

This clone was observed once. The chain links TRBV4-1 to TRBJ1-1; 7 nucleotides match TRBD1. Germline assignment: CDR1 MGHRA and CDR2 YSYEKL. The CDR3 loop spans 15 amino acids. V dropped 4 bases and J dropped 4; count of bases not matched to a gene: 9. The CDR3 here is CASSPRGGEVTEAFF. The CDR3 DNA reads TGCGCCAGCAGCCCCCGAGGGGGCGAGGTCACTGAAGCTTTCTTT.

V usage is TRBV5-1 and J usage is TRBJ1-2; a possible D gene is TRBD1 (6 bases). V lost 0 bases to trimming and J lost 11 bases, with 17 bases between them. Germline V gene data show CDR1 as SGHRS and CDR2 as YFSETQ. The CDR3 contains 14 residues. The CDR3 here is CASSLDGGPQVYTF. The CDR3 coding sequence is TGCGCCAGCAGCTTGGATGGGGGCCCTCAGGTTTACACCTTC. Full variable domain (outside the CDR3, taken from reference TRBV5-1 and TRBJ1-2): KAGVTQTPRYLIKTRGQQVTLSCSPISGHRSVSWYQQTPGQGLQFLFEYFSETQRNKGNFPGRFSGRQFSNSRSEMNVSTLELGDSALYLCASSLDGGPQVYTFGSGTRLTVV.

The gene calls are TRBV11-3 and TRBJ1-3, with D hard to call. This CDR3 has 13 amino acids. Trimming stripped 1 base from V and 8 bases from J, with 9 bases between. Germline CDR1 is SGHNT and CDR2 is YENEEA. CDR3 DNA sequence: TGTGCCAGCAGCTTAGTTTTTCAGGACACCATATATTTT. This sequence encodes CASSLVFQDTIYF.

This chain joins TRBV6-5 and TRBJ2-7; 7 bases match TRBD2. With V trimmed by 9 bases and J by 3 bases, 8 bases remained unmatched. This CDR3 region has 13 residues. Looked up from germline, CDR1 is MNHEY and CDR2 is SVGAGI. The CDR3 nucleotides read TGTGCCAGTCGGGTGGGGACTAACTACGAGCAGTACTTC. Amino acids: CASRVGTNYEQYF.

The CDR3, as DNA: TGTGCCAGCTCACCACAGGGGGCTTACTATGGCTACACCTTC. Translated: CASSPQGAYYGYTF. V and J are TRBV18 and TRBJ1-2; 7 bases match TRBD1. The CDR3 has 14 residues. J gave up 3 bases and V 1 base, and 2 bases lay outside the gene matches. The germline gives CDR1 KGHSH, CDR2 LQKENI. Together with reference TRBV18 and TRBJ1-2, the CDR3 gives the full variable domain: NAGVMQNPRHLVRRRGQEARLRCSPMKGHSHVYWYRQLPEEGLKFMVYLQKENIIDESGMPKERFSAEFPKEGPSILRIQQVVRGDSAAYFCASSPQGAYYGYTFGSGTRLTVV.

V and J are TRBV27 and TRBJ2-2, with D perhaps TRBD1 (5 bases). The CDR3 has 13 residues. Per the germline V gene, CDR1 is MNHEY and CDR2 is SMNVEV (reference sequence). V lost 5 bases, J lost 7 bases, and 11 bases lay in between. The CDR3 is CASSLRVIGELFF. The CDR3 DNA reads as TGTGCCAGCAGTCTCAGGGTGATCGGGGAGCTGTTTTTT.

The rearrangement links TRBV30 to TRBJ1-3, with a tentative D call TRBD1 (5 bases). V lost 2 bases, J lost 0 bases, and 11 bases lay in between. The CDR3 is 15 amino acids. The germline V gene has CDR1 GTSNPN and CDR2 SVGIG (reference sequence). The CDR3 DNA is TGTGCCTGGAGTAGGCAGGGCCCCTCTGGAAACACCATATATTTT. Amino acids: CAWSRQGPSGNTIYF.

The V gene is TRBV23-1, the J gene TRBJ2-7, with D possibly matching TRBD1 (5 bases). TRBV23-1 is known as an ORF, though its function is uncertain. V gave up 3 bases and J gave up 3 bases, with 6 bases separating them. The CDR3 spans 12 residues. The CDR3 loop reads CASSQQGYEQYF. The CDR3 bases are TGCGCCAGCAGTCAGCAGGGCTACGAGCAGTACTTC.

The table lists this clone with a few counts. Other DNA sequences from this sample encode an identical CDR3 as well. The rearrangement joins TRBV5-1 to TRBJ2-3; 9 nucleotides agree with TRBD2. J was trimmed by 3 bases and V by 4 bases; bases with no gene match: 6. In germline, CDR1 is SGHRS, CDR2 YFSETQ. The length of the CDR3 is 15 residues. The chain's CDR3 is CASSPSRGGTDTQYF. In DNA, the CDR3 is TGCGCCAGCAGCCCCTCGCGGGGGGGGACAGATACGCAGTATTTT.

V usage is TRBV6-5 and J usage is TRBJ1-2; 8 bases agree with TRBD1. V gave up 7 bases and J gave up 7 bases; unmatched junction bases: 8. CDR3 length: 13 residues. Germline CDR1 and CDR2: MNHEY and SVGAGI. The DNA of the CDR3 is TGTGCCAGCACGGACAGGGAAAATAGTGGCTACACCTTC. Amino acid sequence: CASTDRENSGYTF.

The chain has TRBV5-1 and TRBJ1-2; 10 nucleotides match TRBD1. The CDR3 loop spans 16 amino acids. Germline V gene data show CDR1 as SGHRS and CDR2 as YFSETQ. The V gene end was trimmed by 4 bases and the J gene end by 2 bases; junction bases not matched to a gene: 8. CDR3 sequence reads: CASSPRGQGPNYGYTF. The CDR3 DNA is TGCGCCAGCAGCCCGCGGGGACAGGGGCCCAACTATGGCTACACCTTC.

The V and J genes are TRBV10-3 and TRBJ2-1, with 8 positions matching TRBD2. Germline V gene lookup returns CDR1 ENHRY and CDR2 SYGVKD. After removal of 3 bases from V and 7 bases from J, the junction contained 8 bases not matched to a gene. This CDR3 comprises 15 residues. The CDR3 loop is CAISDLGTRGNEQFF. As DNA, the CDR3 is TGTGCCATCAGTGATCTTGGGACTAGAGGGAATGAGCAGTTCTTC.